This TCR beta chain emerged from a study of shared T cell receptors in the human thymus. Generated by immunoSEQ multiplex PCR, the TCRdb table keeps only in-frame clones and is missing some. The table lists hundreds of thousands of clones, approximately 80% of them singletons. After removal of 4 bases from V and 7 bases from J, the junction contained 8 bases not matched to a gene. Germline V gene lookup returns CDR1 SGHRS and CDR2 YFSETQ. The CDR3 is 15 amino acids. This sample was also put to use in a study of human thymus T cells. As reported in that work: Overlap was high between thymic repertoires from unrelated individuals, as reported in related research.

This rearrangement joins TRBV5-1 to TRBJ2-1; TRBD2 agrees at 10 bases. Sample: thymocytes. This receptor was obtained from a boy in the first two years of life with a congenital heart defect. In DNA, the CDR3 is TGCGCCAGCAGCCCAAAGCGGGAGGGCCGGAATGAGCAGTTCTTC. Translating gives CASSPKREGRNEQFF.